These T cell receptor beta chains were read from a single sample in a study of Ad26.COV2.S vaccination and SARS-CoV-2 variants. Sequenced by immunoSEQ multiplex PCR; TCRdb stores in-frame clones only, minus some. The sample includes more than 150,000 clones, around 88% of them seen just once. The sequencing here drew on peripheral blood, taken after recovery from COVID-19. The origin of the receptors is a human donor who had recovered from COVID-19. Both conserved end residues are part of each CDR3. Fields, in order: V gene, CDR3 length, CDR3 protein.

TRBV11-2 | 12 | CASSDSTDTQYF
TRBV5-1 | 16 | CASSLGDRGLGEKLFF
TRBV9 | 15 | CASSVVSGGADTQYF
TRBV3-1/TRBV3-2 | 12 | CASSLPGFGYTF
TRBV2 | 14 | CAEERRRGYYGYTF
TRBV5-6 | 12 | CASSFRSYEQYF
TRBV7-8 | 17 | CASSSFHSGGPTDTQYF
TRBV25-1 | 14 | CASRRGVGSTEAFF
TRBV14 | 15 | CASSQEASATDTQYF
TRBV5-4 | 16 | CASSPEGTSGRNEQFF
TRBV24-1 | 14 | CATSDLGTPLGQYF
TRBV7-6 | 15 | CASSLLAIPTYEQYF
TRBV4-1 | 14 | CASSQDLGINEQFF
TRBV29-1 | 11 | CSVERNNEQFF
TRBV7-3 | 12 | CASSSYTGELFF
TRBV13 | 15 | CASSPRGLGATEAFF
TRBV9 | 13 | CASSPTGNTEAFF
TRBV4-1 | 17 | CASSQGRRTGVNYGYTF
TRBV4-1 | 16 | CASSQEGTSDYNEQFF
TRBV19 | 15 | CASSGQEFMNTEAFF
TRBV2 | 15 | CASSEALPGASGYTF
TRBV15 | 14 | CATSRVAGNTEAFF
TRBV5-1 | 15 | CASSLGSIPAGQQFF
TRBV2 | 15 | CASSENALSYNEQFF
TRBV15 | 15 | CATSREGGRNTEAFF
TRBV19 | 16 | CASSIVEGFRTDTQYF
TRBV2 | 15 | CASRTQGLYNVEQFF
TRBV6-6 | 12 | CASRAFREPQHF
TRBV7-2 | 17 | CASSLGGLAGGTNTQYF
TRBV23-1 | 17 | CASSRQPWGGRRCGYTF
TRBV19 | 13 | CASSIGGGETQYF
TRBV6-5 | 15 | CASSYSRTGIGELFF
TRBV6-2/TRBV6-3 | 12 | CASSYLDTEAFF
TRBV11-2 | 16 | CASSLVPWGQGIEAFF
TRBV7-9 | 11 | CASSPVGGYTF
TRBV7-8 | 15 | CASSFGGVDVKGYTF
TRBV9 | 15 | CASSPLLGAQETQYF
TRBV14 | 13 | CASRTAGNQPQHF
TRBV7-2 | 16 | CASSSGVLGAVQPQHF
TRBV5-4 | 14 | CASSPTGGGGTQYF
TRBV5-6 | 13 | CASSLLGKEEQYF
TRBV2 | 14 | CASTAQGPGNTIYF
TRBV6-4 | 13 | CASSTRVTDTQYF
TRBV11-2 | 16 | CASSPLGASFTDTQYF
TRBV29-1 | 15 | CSVEEFGQMGNTIYF
TRBV3-1/TRBV3-2 | 13 | CASSQRGLDGYTF
TRBV28 | 15 | CASTAGYSYNSPLHF
TRBV11-3 | 14 | CASSPREFHNEQFF
TRBV4-1 | 15 | CASSQDGGGADTQYF
TRBV6-5 | 14 | CASRLDRGREKLFF
TRBV19 | 12 | CASSGQRVEQYF
TRBV7-8 | 19 | CASSPYSVGQIVFNEKLFF
TRBV7-9 | 15 | CASSWGSGMNTEAFF
TRBV7-9 | 16 | CASSLERGMRGTEAFF
TRBV6-5 | 15 | CASSPVGLSNQPQHF
TRBV6-2/TRBV6-3 | 17 | CASSYSKRTGNYYGYTF
TRBV12-3/TRBV12-4 | 13 | CASRFQGREPQHF
TRBV10-3 | 12 | CAISDRGNEQFF
TRBV4-2 | 15 | CASSQERDGTYEQYF